The 30 T cell receptor beta chains reported below all come from one sample, sequenced in a study of PD-1 blockade in classical Hodgkin lymphoma. Each patient relapsed following autologous stem cell transplantation, and prior brentuximab vedotin exposure differed. The assay was immunoSEQ multiplex PCR, and TCRdb's table has in-frame clones only and misses some. The sample has about 21,000 clones, around 70% seen once. The sequencing used peripheral blood mononuclear cells (PBMCs), collected at baseline. All receptors derive from a human donor with classical Hodgkin lymphoma.

The chain uses TRBV28 and TRBJ2-7, with TRBD1 matching over 8 bases. V dropped 4 bases and J dropped 0; count of bases not matched to a gene: 8. CDR3 length: 16 amino acids. The germline V gene has CDR1 MDHEN and CDR2 SYDVKM. The CDR3 reads CASSSPGRGLSYEQYF. The CDR3 bases are TGTGCCAGCAGTTCGCCTGGCAGGGGGCTCTCCTACGAGCAGTACTTC. Supplemented by reference TRBV28 and TRBJ2-7, the full variable domain reads DVKVTQSSRYLVKRTGEKVFLECVQDMDHENMFWYRQDPGLGLRLIYFSYDVKMKEKGDIPEGYSVSREKKERFSLILESASTNQTSMYLCASSSPGRGLSYEQYFGPGTRLTVT.

V gene TRBV19 combines with J gene TRBJ2-5, with TRBD1 matching 8 bases. The junction had 6 bases not matched to a gene; V was cut back by 5 bases and J by 4 bases. The germline CDR1 and CDR2 sequences are LNHDA and SQIVND (reference sequence). CDR3 length: 14 amino acids. CDR3 residues: CASSDRGRGETQYF. The CDR3 DNA sequence: TGTGCCAGTAGTGACAGGGGAAGGGGAGAGACCCAGTACTTC. Drawing the rest from reference TRBV19 and TRBJ2-5, the complete variable domain is DGGITQSPKYLFRKEGQNVTLSCEQNLNHDAMYWYRQDPGQGLRLIYYSQIVNDFQKGDIAEGYSVSREKKESFPLTVTSAQKNPTAFYLCASSDRGRGETQYFGPGTRLLVL.

The genes are TRBV7-8 and TRBJ1-1, with D perhaps TRBD1 (6 bases). CDR3 size: 17 residues. Trimming took off 2 bases at V and 1 base at J, with 17 bases between the two ends. CDR1 and CDR2 (germline): SGHVS, FQNEAQ. CDR3 in amino acids: CASSLYPNNRANTEAFF. DNA for the CDR3: TGTGCCAGCAGCTTATACCCAAACAACAGGGCGAACACTGAAGCTTTCTTT.

This sequence joins TRBV2 and TRBJ2-7, with 7 nucleotides matching TRBD2. This CDR3 is 13 amino acids long. V gave up 6 bases and J gave up 2 bases; unmatched junction bases: 4. Germline CDR1 and CDR2: SNHLY and FYNNEI. The chain's CDR3 is CASRGGSTYEQYF. The DNA for the CDR3 is TGTGCCAGCAGGGGCGGGAGTACCTACGAGCAGTACTTC.

The chain carries TRBV15 and TRBJ2-1; the match to TRBD2 covers 10 bases. Per the germline V gene, CDR1 is LNHNV and CDR2 is YYDKDF (reference sequence). J was trimmed by 13 bases and V by 1 base; bases with no gene match: 10. The CDR3 is 15 residues long. The CDR3 sequence is CATSRGSSGSPRQFF. The DNA for the CDR3 is TGTGCCACCAGCAGAGGTTCTAGCGGGAGTCCGAGACAGTTCTTC.

The chain combines TRBV6-5 with TRBJ1-3, with 7 bases lining up with TRBD1. Trimming cost V 5 bases and J 2 bases; bases outside gene matches: 6. Germline V gene lookup returns CDR1 MNHEY and CDR2 SVGAGI. There are 15 residues in the CDR3. CDR3 in DNA: TGTGCCAGCAGTAGGGACAGCATAACTGGAAACACCATATATTTT. It is translated as CASSRDSITGNTIYF.

The chain combines TRBV2 with TRBJ1-1; 9 positions match TRBD1. The CDR3 length is 18 residues. The V gene's germline CDR1 is SNHLY and CDR2 FYNNEI. Trimming removed 9 bases from V and 0 bases from J; junction bases left unmatched: 17. The CDR3 DNA reads TGTGCCAGGCTAAAGATAACGGGACAGGGTGGTGTGAACACTGAAGCTTTCTTT. Its translation is CARLKITGQGGVNTEAFF.

J is TRBJ2-3 and V is TRBV5-1; 8 positions agree with TRBD2. This CDR3 spans 14 amino acids. Germline lookup yields CDR1 SGHRS and CDR2 YFSETQ. V dropped 4 bases and J dropped 2; count of bases not matched to a gene: 3. The CDR3, as DNA: TGCGCCAGCAGCCAGGGACTAGTCACAGATACGCAGTATTTT. This codes for CASSQGLVTDTQYF.

The gene calls are TRBV6-5 and TRBJ1-5; D unclear. This CDR3 comprises 14 residues. The V gene's germline CDR1 is MNHEY and CDR2 SVGAGI. V shed 4 bases and J shed 3 bases, with 10 bases lying between them. The CDR3 DNA reads TGTGCCAGCAGTTTGAGACTGACCAATCAGCCCCAGCATTTT. Translating it yields CASSLRLTNQPQHF.

This rearrangement joins TRBV28 to TRBJ1-5; D uncertain. The germline gives CDR1 MDHEN, CDR2 SYDVKM. The V gene lost 5 bases and the J gene lost 4 bases, with 6 bases spanning the gap. The CDR3 contains 12 residues. Here the CDR3 reads CASSLYNQPQHF. In DNA form, the CDR3 reads TGTGCCAGCAGTCTATATAATCAGCCCCAGCATTTT.

This chain uses TRBV11-3 with TRBJ2-2; D gene uncertain. This CDR3 is 15 amino acids long. Germline V lookup: CDR1 SGHNT, CDR2 YENEEA. The ends were cut back, 3 bases at V and 1 base at J, with 9 bases in the middle. The CDR3 region is CASSFRPLNTGELFF. Here the CDR3 DNA reads TGTGCCAGCAGCTTTCGACCACTGAACACCGGGGAGCTGTTTTTT.

The rearrangement joins TRBV19 to TRBJ1-6; TRBD1 aligns across 7 bases. Trimming removed 3 bases from V and 2 bases from J; junction bases left unmatched: 1. The CDR3 is 15 amino acids. Germline V lookup: CDR1 LNHDA, CDR2 SQIVND (reference sequence). The CDR3 sequence: CASSIQGAYNSPLHF. CDR3 coding DNA: TGTGCCAGTAGTATCCAGGGGGCCTATAATTCACCCCTCCACTTT.

This clone has just one count. This chain joins TRBV7-2 and TRBJ1-2; unclear D gene. V was shortened by 8 bases and J by 5 bases, with 12 bases between the two germline ends. Germline CDR1 reads SGHTA; CDR2 reads FQGNSA. The CDR3 covers 12 residues. CDR3 in amino acids: CASAETGYGYTF. The DNA of the CDR3 is TGTGCCAGCGCTGAGACCGGTTATGGCTACACCTTC. Filled out from reference TRBV7-2 and TRBJ1-2, the complete variable domain reads GAGVSQSPSNKVTEKGKDVELRCDPISGHTALYWYRQSLGQGLEFLIYFQGNSAPDKSGLPSDRFSAERTGGSVSTLTIQRTQQEDSAVYLCASAETGYGYTFGSGTRLTVV.

The chain couples TRBV4-1 to TRBJ2-7, with 8 bases matching TRBD2. Germline lookup yields CDR1 MGHRA and CDR2 YSYEKL. V dropped 4 bases and J dropped 0; count of bases not matched to a gene: 5. This CDR3 has 15 residues. CDR3 sequence (DNA): TGCGCCAGCAGCCTCACTAGCGGTAGCTCCTACGAGCAGTACTTC. Its translation is CASSLTSGSSYEQYF.

This chain uses TRBV2 with TRBJ2-7; D is unclear. Trimming took off 7 bases at V and 2 bases at J, with 9 bases between the two ends. CDR3 size: 12 residues. Germline V CDR1 and CDR2: SNHLY, FYNNEI. Here the CDR3 reads CASNSEPYEQYF. The CDR3 DNA is TGTGCCAGCAACTCGGAACCCTACGAGCAGTACTTC.

This clone was detected once. The CDR3 bases are TGTGCCAGCTCACCTAAAGCGACAGCCCCCAATGAGCAGTTCTTC. It encodes CASSPKATAPNEQFF. The chain is built from TRBV18 and TRBJ2-1, with a possible D match to TRBD1 (5 bases). Germline CDR1 and CDR2: KGHSH and LQKENI. Trimming left V 3 bases short and J 6 bases short, with 15 bases between. This CDR3 is 15 amino acids long. The entire variable domain, with the rest obtained from reference TRBV18 and TRBJ2-1, is as follows: NAGVMQNPRHLVRRRGQEARLRCSPMKGHSHVYWYRQLPEEGLKFMVYLQKENIIDESGMPKERFSAEFPKEGPSILRIQQVVRGDSAAYFCASSPKATAPNEQFFGPGTRLTVL.

The chain joins TRBV29-1 to TRBJ2-2; TRBD2 is a possible D gene (7 bases). The germline V and J ends were trimmed by 8 bases and 3 bases, with 22 bases remaining between them. There are 16 residues in the CDR3. Per the germline V gene, CDR1 is SQVTM and CDR2 is ANQGSEA. The CDR3 reads CSTRGGEGTYTGELFF. CDR3 DNA: TGCAGCACCCGAGGGGGGGAGGGGACGTACACCGGGGAGCTGTTTTTT.

The chain uses TRBV18 and TRBJ2-1; D gene uncertain. The germline gives CDR1 KGHSH, CDR2 LQKENI. The CDR3 covers 15 residues. V was clipped by 0 bases and J by 1 base, with 7 bases between them. The DNA for the CDR3 is TGTGCCAGCTCACCACCGGCTGTTTCCTACAATGAGCAGTTCTTC. Protein: CASSPPAVSYNEQFF.

The chain has TRBV5-1 and TRBJ2-5; TRBD1 is a possible D gene (6 bases). Germline V CDR1 and CDR2: SGHRS, YFSETQ. The CDR3 loop spans 15 amino acids. V shed 5 bases and J shed 5 bases, with 19 bases lying between them. Here the CDR3 reads CASSSGQIRGETQYF. In DNA form, the CDR3 reads TGCGCCAGCAGTTCTGGACAGATTAGGGGGGAGACCCAGTACTTC.

This chain uses TRBV6-5 with TRBJ2-1; TRBD2 agrees at 14 bases. The V gene's germline CDR1 is MNHEY and CDR2 SVGAGI. The CDR3 is 16 residues long. V shed 4 bases and J 7 bases; nucleotides not matched to a gene: 6. The CDR3 DNA reads TGTGCCAGCAGTTGGACTAGCGGGAGGCCAGGGAATGAGCAGTTCTTC. Amino acid sequence: CASSWTSGRPGNEQFF.

The rearrangement uses TRBV27 and TRBJ1-1; D remains ambiguous. The germline CDR1 and CDR2 sequences are MNHEY and SMNVEV (reference sequence). Trimming took off 4 bases at V and 0 bases at J, with 3 bases between the two ends. The CDR3 runs to 12 residues. CDR3 residues: CASSYMNTEAFF. For the CDR3, the DNA is TGTGCCAGCAGTTACATGAACACTGAAGCTTTCTTT.

The V and J genes are TRBV28 and TRBJ2-5, with a tentative D call TRBD2 (5 bases). CDR1 is MDHEN and CDR2 is SYDVKM in the germline V gene. The CDR3 has 15 amino acids. The V end was cut by 4 bases, the J end by 2 bases, with 14 bases between. The CDR3 loop reads CASSSRVAGQETQYF. The DNA of the CDR3 is TGTGCCAGCAGTTCGAGAGTTGCGGGTCAAGAGACCCAGTACTTC.

This chain connects TRBV6-6 to TRBJ2-4; D remains ambiguous. The CDR3 is 16 residues long. Germline CDR1 and CDR2: MNHNY and SVGAGI (reference sequence). V lost 2 bases and J 9 bases, leaving 20 bases between the germline ends. Here the CDR3 DNA reads TGTGCCAGCAGTTACCAGGCCCTGTCTACAACGAGCATTCAGTACTTC. It codes for CASSYQALSTTSIQYF.

The rearrangement joins TRBV6-6 to TRBJ2-1, with 10 bases matching TRBD1. Per germline, CDR1 MNHNY and CDR2 SVGAGI (reference sequence). The CDR3 extends over 15 amino acids. V lost 2 bases, J lost 6 bases, and 4 bases stayed unmatched. CDR3: CASSYGTGAANEQFF. The CDR3 DNA reads as TGTGCCAGCAGTTACGGGACAGGGGCTGCCAATGAGCAGTTCTTC.

V and J are TRBV7-2 and TRBJ2-1; TRBD2 is a possible D gene (6 bases). Germline loops: CDR1 SGHTA, CDR2 FQGNSA. Trimming cost V 4 bases and J 6 bases, with 16 bases left between them. The CDR3 totals 15 residues. CDR3 DNA: TGTGCCAGCAGCTCCCCAGGGACTCGCCCCAATGAGCAGTTCTTC. Protein product: CASSSPGTRPNEQFF.

The chain recombines TRBV12-5 with TRBJ2-1; maybe TRBD1 (6 bases). The V gene's germline CDR1 is LGHNT and CDR2 FRNRAP. The V end lost 5 bases, the J end lost 5 bases, and 34 bases lay between the germline ends. This CDR3 is 21 amino acids long. CDR3 DNA: TGTGCTAGTGGTCTCCCCACCAGACTCCTACTCAAAAGGGGGAACAACAATGAGCAGTTCTTC. Translation gives CASGLPTRLLLKRGNNNEQFF.

V usage is TRBV27 and J usage is TRBJ2-1, with D uncertain. Germline V gene sequence: CDR1 MNHEY, CDR2 SMNVEV (reference sequence). The CDR3 contains 13 residues. Trimming left V 6 bases short and J 3 bases short, with 9 bases between. CDR3 coding DNA: TGTGCCAGCAGCTTTGACAACTACAATGAGCAGTTCTTC. It encodes CASSFDNYNEQFF.

The gene calls are TRBV29-1 and TRBJ1-3, with D possibly being TRBD1 (6 bases). V was clipped by 7 bases and J by 0 bases, with 10 bases between them. The CDR3 runs 13 residues. Germline V lookup: CDR1 SQVTM, CDR2 ANQGSEA. The DNA of the CDR3 is TGCAGCGCCCGGACAGACTCTGGAAACACCATATATTTT. This encodes CSARTDSGNTIYF.

The V and J genes are TRBV7-9 and TRBJ2-3, with 9 positions matching TRBD2. With 4 bases clipped from V and 2 bases from J, the junction kept 10 bases outside the gene matches. In germline, CDR1 is SEHNR, CDR2 FQNEAQ (reference sequence). The CDR3 is made up of 17 amino acids. The CDR3 spells CASSSRIAGVTTDTQYF. The CDR3, as DNA: TGTGCCAGCAGCTCCCGGATAGCGGGAGTTACCACAGATACGCAGTATTTT.

This clone was counted a few times. This chain links TRBV19 with TRBJ1-4, with D unclear. This CDR3 has 12 residues. CDR1 and CDR2 from the germline V gene are LNHDA and SQIVND (reference sequence). Deletions cut 7 bases from V and 8 bases from J, with 11 bases between. As DNA, the CDR3 is TGTGCCAGTAACACTCCGGGCGAAAAACTGTTTTTT. This translates into CASNTPGEKLFF.